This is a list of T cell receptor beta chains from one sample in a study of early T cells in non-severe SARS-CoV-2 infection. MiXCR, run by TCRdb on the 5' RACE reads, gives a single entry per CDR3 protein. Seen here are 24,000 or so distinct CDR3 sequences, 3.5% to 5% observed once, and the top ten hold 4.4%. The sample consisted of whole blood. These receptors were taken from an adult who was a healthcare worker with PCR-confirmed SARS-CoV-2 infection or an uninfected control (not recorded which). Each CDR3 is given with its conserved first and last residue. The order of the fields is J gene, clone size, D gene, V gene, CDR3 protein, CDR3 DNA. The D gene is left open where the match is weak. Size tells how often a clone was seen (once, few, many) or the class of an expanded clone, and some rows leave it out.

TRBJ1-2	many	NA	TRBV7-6	CASSPGFYGYTF	TGTGCCAGCAGCCCTGGTTTCTATGGCTACACCTTC
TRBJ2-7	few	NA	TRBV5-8	CASSYVYEQYF	TGTGCCAGCAGCTATGTGTACGAGCAGTACTTC
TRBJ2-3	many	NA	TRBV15	CATSRGRGRDTQYF	TGTGCCACCAGCAGGGGACGGGGAAGGGATACGCAGTATTTT
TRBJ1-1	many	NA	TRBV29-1	CSVDWFSGRLNTEAFF	TGCAGCGTTGACTGGTTCTCGGGGAGGCTGAACACTGAAGCTTTCTTT
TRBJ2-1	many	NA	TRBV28	CASSLEPFYDEQFF	TGTGCCAGCAGTCTCGAGCCTTTTTACGATGAGCAGTTCTTC
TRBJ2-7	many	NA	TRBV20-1	CSARFLEGEQYF	TGCAGTGCTAGGTTCCTCGAAGGCGAGCAGTACTTC
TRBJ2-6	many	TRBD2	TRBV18	CASSRGGSSGANVLTF	TGTGCCAGCTCCCGAGGCGGGAGCTCTGGGGCCAACGTCCTGACTTTC
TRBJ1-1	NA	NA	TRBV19	CATFTGHGGGTEAFF	TGTGCCACCTTTACAGGGCATGGGGGTGGCACTGAAGCTTTCTTT
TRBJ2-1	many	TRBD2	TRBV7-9	CASSPQKWSSGSDNEQFF	TGTGCCAGCAGCCCTCAGAAGTGGTCTAGCGGGAGCGACAATGAGCAGTTCTTC
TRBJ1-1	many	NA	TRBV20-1	CSARGRGGGTEAFF	TGCAGTGCTAGGGGACGCGGGGGTGGTACTGAAGCTTTCTTT
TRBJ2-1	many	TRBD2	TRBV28	CASSLAGGVYNEQFF	TGTGCCAGCAGTCTAGCGGGAGGGGTTTACAATGAGCAGTTCTTC
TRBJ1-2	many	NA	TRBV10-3	CAISGGMDYGYTF	TGTGCCATCAGTGGAGGGATGGACTATGGCTACACCTTC
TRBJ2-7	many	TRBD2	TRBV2	CASRKDSGSEQYF	TGTGCCAGCAGAAAGGATAGCGGGAGCGAGCAGTACTTC
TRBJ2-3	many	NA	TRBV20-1	CSASGGGNTDTQYF	TGCAGTGCCTCCGGAGGGGGAAACACAGATACGCAGTATTTT
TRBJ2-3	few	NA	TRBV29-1	CSVEWADTQYF	TGCAGCGTTGAATGGGCAGATACGCAGTATTTT
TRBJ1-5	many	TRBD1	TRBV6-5	CASSLGQGFNQPQHF	TGTGCCAGCAGCTTGGGACAGGGGTTCAATCAGCCCCAGCATTTT
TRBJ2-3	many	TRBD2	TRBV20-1	CSAREEAGEADTQYF	TGCAGTGCTAGAGAGGAAGCGGGAGAGGCAGATACGCAGTATTTT
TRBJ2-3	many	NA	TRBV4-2	CASSPSGREPGTDTQYF	TGTGCCAGCAGCCCATCGGGACGGGAGCCTGGCACAGATACGCAGTATTTT
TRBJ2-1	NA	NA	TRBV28	CASSLWGNYNEQFF	TGTGCCAGCAGTTTATGGGGGAATTACAATGAGCAGTTCTTC
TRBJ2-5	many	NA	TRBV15	CATSQGPLQETQYF	TGTGCCACCTCTCAAGGGCCTCTCCAAGAGACCCAGTACTTC
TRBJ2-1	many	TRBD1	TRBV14	CASSQGTGVMNEQFF	TGTGCCAGCAGCCAAGGGACAGGTGTTATGAATGAGCAGTTCTTC
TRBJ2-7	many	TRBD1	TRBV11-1	CASSFGTGGAEQYF	TGTGCCAGCAGCTTCGGGACAGGGGGCGCCGAGCAGTACTTC
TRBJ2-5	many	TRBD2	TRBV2	CASSASEQVPLSGGQETQYF	TGTGCCAGCAGTGCCTCCGAGCAGGTGCCCTTGTCGGGAGGGCAAGAGACCCAGTACTTC
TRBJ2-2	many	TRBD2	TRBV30	CAFRLDLWGLAGAANTGELFF	TGTGCCTTTCGCCTCGATCTCTGGGGGCTAGCGGGAGCGGCGAACACCGGGGAGCTGTTTTTT
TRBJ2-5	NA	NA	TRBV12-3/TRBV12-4	CASSRGEPETQYF	TGTGCCAGCAGCCGCGGGGAACCAGAGACCCAGTACTTC
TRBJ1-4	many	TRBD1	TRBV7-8	CASSLATGAADEKLFF	TGTGCCAGCAGCTTAGCTACAGGGGCCGCGGATGAAAAACTGTTTTTT
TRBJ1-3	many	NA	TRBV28	CASSLAGAGNTIYF	TGTGCCAGCAGTTTAGCAGGGGCTGGAAACACCATATATTTT
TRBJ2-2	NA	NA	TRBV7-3	CASSLSGLTNTGELFF	TGTGCCAGCAGCTTAAGCGGGCTAACGAACACCGGGGAGCTGTTTTTT
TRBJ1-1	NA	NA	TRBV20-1	CSARDGARTNTEAFF	TGCAGTGCTAGAGATGGGGCACGGACGAACACTGAAGCTTTCTTT
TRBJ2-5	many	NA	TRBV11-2	CASSQLRQETQYF	TGTGCCAGCAGCCAGTTAAGGCAAGAGACCCAGTACTTC
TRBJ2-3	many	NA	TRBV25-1	CASSDSSTDTQYF	TGTGCCAGTTCAGACTCTAGCACAGATACGCAGTATTTT
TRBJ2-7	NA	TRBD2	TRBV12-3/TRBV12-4	CASSSLSKAGNYKQYF	TGTGCCAGCAGTTCCCTGAGTAAAGCGGGAAACTACAAGCAGTACTTC
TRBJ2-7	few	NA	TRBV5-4	CASSLRSWPYEQYF	TGTGCCAGCAGCTTGAGGTCCTGGCCCTACGAGCAGTACTTC
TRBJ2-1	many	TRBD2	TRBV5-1	CASSLASGAPNEQFF	TGCGCCAGCAGCTTGGCTAGCGGGGCTCCCAATGAGCAGTTCTTC
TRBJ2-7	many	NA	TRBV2	CASRTDDYEQYF	TGTGCCAGCAGAACCGACGACTACGAGCAGTACTTC
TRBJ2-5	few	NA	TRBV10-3	CAIRPGAGERETQYF	TGTGCCATCAGACCGGGGGCGGGAGAACGAGAGACCCAGTACTTC
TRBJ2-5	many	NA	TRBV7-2	CASSPWGRIQETQYF	TGTGCCAGCAGCCCGTGGGGACGGATACAAGAGACCCAGTACTTC
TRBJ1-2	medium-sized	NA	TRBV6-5	CASSQTAPTSNYGYTF	TGTGCCAGCAGCCAGACAGCCCCAACGTCTAACTATGGCTACACCTTC
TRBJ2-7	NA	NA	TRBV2	CAPQDPGLRYEQYF	TGTGCCCCCCAGGACCCGGGGCTCAGGTACGAGCAGTACTTC
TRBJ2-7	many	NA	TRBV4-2	CASSQDYHRAYEQYF	TGTGCCAGCAGCCAAGATTATCACAGAGCCTACGAGCAGTACTTC
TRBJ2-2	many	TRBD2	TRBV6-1	CASTLAGGPVGELFF	TGTGCCAGCACCTTAGCGGGAGGGCCGGTCGGGGAGCTGTTTTTT
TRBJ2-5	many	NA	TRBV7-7	CASSFGGPETQYF	TGTGCCAGCAGCTTCGGCGGGCCGGAGACCCAGTACTTC
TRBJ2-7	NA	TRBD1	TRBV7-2	CASSYRGRGLEQYF	TGTGCCAGCAGCTACAGGGGTAGGGGATTGGAGCAGTACTTC
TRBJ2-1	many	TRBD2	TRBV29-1	CSVDGAGTTYNEQFF	TGCAGCGTTGACGGAGCGGGAACCACCTACAATGAGCAGTTCTTC